Many counts were recorded for the clone carrying this TCR beta chain. The study defined stable Graves' hyperthyroidism as no ophthalmopathy progression within 18 months. Using RNA transcripts as the source, TCR beta CDR3 regions were amplified. The study used the HTBI primer set for a first-round RT-PCR of the TCR CDR3. Each CDR3 protein gets one entry after TCRdb re-called the multiplex PCR reads with MiXCR. This sample has about 360,000 distinct CDR3 sequences; roughly an eighth occur once, and the top ten carry 9.2%. The data were taken from a study of T cells in Graves' hyperthyroidism and ophthalmopathy. The specimen sequenced was blood. This sequence originates from a woman aged 18 to 35 with Graves' hyperthyroidism.

The CDR3 region has the DNA TGTGCCAGCAGTGTTGGCGGGAGGTTCGCCAAAAACATTCAGTACTTC. Protein product: CASSVGGRFAKNIQYF. This chain links TRBV2 with TRBJ2-4; 8 positions match TRBD2. Trimming cost V 4 bases and J 1 base; bases outside gene matches: 6. The CDR3 extends over 16 amino acids. Germline V CDR1 and CDR2: SNHLY, FYNNEI.